Sequencing of this T cell receptor beta chain was carried out in a study of cytomegalovirus exposure and HLA in healthy donors (dated by TCRdb to the late 2010s). With respect to the entire study: According to an earlier analysis of a few hundred of the donors, about 190 million T cells yielded approximately 120 million unique TCR beta sequences and about 300 Gb of sequence data. An earlier analysis of roughly 600 of the donors used high-throughput TCR beta sequencing to judge whether each TCR beta V gene segment behaved as functional or pseudogenic. In the later analysis, no new phenotypic data were used to find candidate immune exposures; instead, reliance was placed on TCR beta sequences and their occurrence across donors. HLA typing included class I and class II loci at four-digit resolution. Typing coverage varied by locus: 629-630 donors for A, B, C, DRB1 and DQB1; some 520 for DQA1; about 570 for DPA1; around 450 for DPB1. On average, about 200,000 unique TCR beta nucleotide sequences were sequenced per donor among some 430 genotyped donors of the cohort, with around 19% of those sequences being non-productive. Donor age, sex, ethnicity and CMV serostatus were compiled together with the repertoire data. A separate validation cohort of over a hundred different subjects was used in addition to the roughly 640-subject first cohort. Using immunosequencing, the study profiled T cell repertoires from around 670 subjects and related those repertoires to cytomegalovirus serostatus. The study was designed to test whether signatures of past pathogen exposure could be identified by cataloging public T cell receptors. A later analysis re-analyzed previously published TCR beta repertoires from approximately 700 donors and added high-resolution HLA genotyping to study TCR occurrence patterns. A later genetic analysis took genome-wide SNP genotypes for about three fifths of the 666 donors and used that subset as a discovery cohort. About 300 gigabases of sequencing data and 80 million or so unique TCR sequences were included in an early release covering 500 to 750 HLA-typed donors. To predict cytomegalovirus infection status, the study combined high-throughput TCR immunosequencing, statistical association of individual TCRs with disease status, and machine learning. Of the roughly 400 genotyped donors, 75% to 85% were placed in the genetic ancestry cluster associated with self-reported Caucasian donors. All discovery cohort repertoires had been generated using a single sequencing platform. Four or five DR-DQ haplotypes were handled as single units for association and clustering because linkage in the cohort was strong. What the study reported, not specific to this receptor: According to a later analysis, parvovirus B19, influenza, CMV and Epstein-Barr virus appeared linked to several top co-occurrence clusters. The authors suggested that the approach could potentially be generalized to other disease states and immunological phenotypes. Three of the identified cytomegalovirus-associated TCR beta chains were confirmed in vitro to be specific for cytomegalovirus antigens. In a later analysis, most CMV-associated TCR beta chains were found to appear HLA-restricted, with HLA associations seemingly driven largely by CMV exposure. Because HLA typing was unavailable for some donors at each locus, only the typed subset was used in association tests. In the study, 150 to 200 TCR beta chains were listed as associated with cytomegalovirus. In this cohort, only TCR beta chains were sequenced, and detectable features were limited by the absence of alpha or paired-chain data. Cytomegalovirus status was reported to be diagnosed by the classifier with high specificity and sensitivity in both the original and validation cohorts. Most TCR sequences were seen in very few donors, while some public TCRs were found in many individuals. In a later genetic analysis, a missense DCLRE1C variant was associated with V-gene and J-gene trimming of TCR beta chains, and the association was replicated in an independent cohort. Roughly uniform sequencing depth across donors was assumed in presence/absence analyses, although this assumption may not hold. Compared with equally common non-associated chains, HLA-associated TCR beta chains in a later analysis were more clonally expanded and had lower generation probabilities. In a later analysis, around 15,000 TCR beta sequences were associated with specific HLA alleles at a false discovery rate of 0.05. A further reported finding was that TCR beta sequences accurately predicted the HLA-A and HLA-B alleles for most subjects in the first cohort. According to a later analysis, TCR association rates differed among HLA loci, with DRB1 alleles showing the most associated TCRs and HLA-C alleles showing the fewest. Because the 87-base-pair reads could not distinguish some IMGT-functional V segments, including TRBV6-2 and TRBV6-3, those segments were excluded. A group of highly shared sequence variants was considered likely to be a technical artifact of the sequencing pipeline. In an earlier analysis of around 500 of the donors, most TCR beta V segments appeared in productive rearrangements about 87% or about 30% of the time, broadly matching IMGT annotations. Linkage disequilibrium might explain the correlated functional status among segregating V segments, but an unknown experimental factor could not be excluded. Strong co-occurrence of HLA alleles, especially DR and DQ, made assigning TCR associations to individual alleles difficult. Compared with the approximately 710-donor mean, donors in an Asian-associated ancestry cluster had fewer N-insertions in productive TCRs, according to a later genetic analysis. Because counts were too low, about 15 rarely observed V segments, including chromosome 9 orphons, were left out of the earlier analysis of approximately 580 of the donors. For the cohort, immune exposure information was limited to CMV serostatus.

In the case of this clone: What this receptor recognizes is not known. No base-level quality is on record; no much larger clone is a single base apart.

The library was obtained by the immunoSEQ multiplex PCR assay. For the multiplex PCR, a mixture combining 60 forward primers for TCR Vbeta segments and 13 reverse primers for TCR Jbeta segments was used. Amplification of the CDR3 region of rearranged TCR beta genes was performed with a multiplex PCR assay on genomic DNA. Amplified TCR beta libraries were sequenced as 87-base-pair reads on the Illumina HiSeq System. From the authors' description of their analysis: A later analysis counted tens of millions of unique TCR beta chains across the 550 to 800 repertoires, and 10 million to 12 million of these chains were shared by at least two donors. Raw reads were error-corrected and collapsed into unique sequences with a nearest-neighbor algorithm that merged closely related sequences to remove PCR and sequencing errors. CDR3 sequences were aligned to IMGT reference sequences to assign V, D and J gene segments. For a sequence to be retained, at least a six-nucleotide match to both a V gene segment and a J gene segment was required. Rearrangements were classified as productive when the CDR3 lacked stop codons and remained in frame with V and J, and all other rearrangements were classified as non-productive. Following IMGT convention, CDR3 was defined as the stretch from the second conserved V-encoded cysteine to the conserved J-encoded phenylalanine. The earlier analysis of about 610 of the donors excluded any sequence lacking an unambiguous match to a single V gene segment. In an earlier analysis of some 590 of the donors, a V segment was called functional when productive rearrangements were above 56.7%, and segregating when the standard deviation between donors exceeded 5%. A statistical classification framework was built for diagnosing cytomegalovirus status from the catalog of TCR beta chain sequences. In a later analysis, V and J genes were assigned by comparing TCR nucleotide sequences against IMGT/GENE-DB human TR gene sequences. A later analysis assigned CDR3 sequences and most-parsimonious VDJ recombination scenarios with the TCRdist pipeline. In a later analysis, every TCR beta chain was defined by the combination of its CDR3 amino acid sequence and its V-gene family, and reads without a unique V-gene family were dropped. A later analysis removed 450 to 600 highly shared, low-generation-probability nucleotide sequences to deal with suspected cross-contamination and a sequencing artifact. In a later analysis, a clonal expansion index was calculated for each public chain from normalized within-repertoire ranks of inferred template counts. A later analysis computed generation probabilities with a VDJ recombination model fitted to out-of-frame rearrangements, and checked the results against IGoR. In a later analysis, TCR-TCR, TCR-HLA and TCR-CMV co-occurrence was scored with hypergeometric tests, and a repertoire-size bias correction was applied to TCR pairs. To estimate false discovery rates, a later analysis permuted the HLA or CMV assignments 20 times. A later analysis grouped co-occurring TCRs with DBSCAN, adding TCRdist sequence similarity when clustering within HLA-allele-positive subsets. Co-occurrence clustering excluded repertoires with fewer than 30,000 or more than 120,000 public chains, plus five with anomalous nucleotide sharing. The table comes from immuneACCESS by way of TCRdb, which keeps in-frame sequences with V and J called. Part of the clones is missing from these tables; in studies checked, under half for an unresolved V gene and the rest for unknown reasons. Clonal size and the V and J genes are those of that table, whereas D and trimming came from the DNA. The sample yields 40,000 or so clones; about 60% were counted once. The ten largest clones capture roughly 8.9% of the sample.

CDR1 and CDR2 (MGHRA, YSYEKL) derive from the germline V gene. Spanning cysteine to phenylalanine, the CDR3 consists of 13 amino acids. The retained sequence is limited to the CDR3, 39 bases, with the frame set at the first base. V gives up 1 base and J gives up 5 bases, and the segment between their germline ends measures 8 bases. In total, roughly 670 healthy bone marrow donors made up the cohort. At the time of sampling, every cohort member was nominally healthy, though immune exposures that went unrecorded were likely present. CMV serostatus was positive for about 300 and negative for about 55% of the roughly 670 cohort members, and was not recorded for this donor. Each donor provided a peripheral blood sample, and peripheral blood mononuclear cells were used for TCR beta sequencing. The Qiagen DNeasy Blood Extraction Kit was used to extract genomic DNA from the blood cell samples.

This receptor was obtained from a human donor in good health. The rearranged segments are TRBV4-1 and TRBJ1-1; matching of 6 bases hints at TRBD1 as the D gene. The sequencing sample was made of PBMCs. The CDR3 region has the sequence CASSQGQATEAFF. The DNA reads as follows: TGCGCCAGCAGCCAAGGACAGGCGACTGAAGCTTTCTTT.